This paragraph reports one TCR beta chain. Its antigen is not identified. Because the CDR3 is missing its conserved closing phenylalanine or tryptophan, this is likely a read error. PCR was performed using 60 Vbeta and 13 Jbeta primers. TCRdb's table, derived via immunoSEQ multiplex PCR, lists solely in-frame clones and lacks some. The sample lists under 200,000 clones, approximately 82% seen once, with less than 2% in the top ten. The data derive from a study of cytomegalovirus exposure and HLA in healthy donors. Study-level results: As a later analysis showed, a missense DCLRE1C variant was linked to trimming of TCR beta V- and J-genes. Most subjects' HLA-A and HLA-B alleles were reportedly predicted from TCR beta sequences.

CDR1 MNHEY and CDR2 SVGAGI come from the germline V gene. The CDR3 is 13 residues long. The V and J ends lost 7 bases and 0 bases respectively, with 9 bases between them. This receptor was identified in a male donor in good health and CMV-seronegative. The V call is TRBV6-5, the J call TRBJ1-2; D ambiguous. Sequencing was done on a sample of PBMCs. The CDR3 region is CASTAGTNYGYTL. As DNA, the CDR3 is TGTGCCAGCACGGCCGGGACTAACTATGGCTACACCCTC.